Sequencing of this T cell receptor (beta chain) was carried out in a study of T-cell reconstitution after alpha-beta-depleted transplantation in children (dated by TCRdb to about 2016). For the study in its entirety: Using TCR repertoire profiling, the study followed T-cell immune reconstitution in a quantitative way in children after TCRalphabeta/CD19-depleted allogeneic hematopoietic cell transplantation.

Library prep was done by PCR. Sequenced on an Illumina HiSeq 2500. Molecular barcoding was employed in the preparation of TCR libraries, with unique molecular identifiers being used to normalize TCRbeta repertoire quantification. TCRdb reran the public reads through fastp at Q25 and MiXCR, keeping productive beta chains. Here each entry gathers all rows of one CDR3 protein and keeps the most common genes and DNA. The sample includes approximately 590,000 distinct CDR3 sequences, with about 10% observed a single time. Less than 5% of the sample is in the top ten clones. This clonotype was observed a handful of times. Its antigen remains undetermined. Base-call qualities are not available, and no considerably larger clone is one nucleotide away. The cysteine opens and the phenylalanine closes a CDR3 of 14 amino acids. Just the 42-base CDR3 DNA is kept, in frame starting at base 1. The germline V end is reduced by 6 bases and the J end by 9 bases; junction bases left unmatched: 11. CDR1 SGHRS and CDR2 YFSETQ are derived from the germline V gene.

The sequence was collected from a human donor who donated a stem cell graft to a child with acute myeloid leukemia. Recombination joined TRBV5-1 with TRBJ2-1; 8 of the junction bases match TRBD2. The specimen was PBMCs from the stem cell graft donor, collected from the stem cell graft. CDR3 reads: CASNREGRGGEQFF. Read as DNA, the sequence is TGCGCCAGCAATCGGGAGGGCCGCGGAGGTGAGCAGTTCTTC.